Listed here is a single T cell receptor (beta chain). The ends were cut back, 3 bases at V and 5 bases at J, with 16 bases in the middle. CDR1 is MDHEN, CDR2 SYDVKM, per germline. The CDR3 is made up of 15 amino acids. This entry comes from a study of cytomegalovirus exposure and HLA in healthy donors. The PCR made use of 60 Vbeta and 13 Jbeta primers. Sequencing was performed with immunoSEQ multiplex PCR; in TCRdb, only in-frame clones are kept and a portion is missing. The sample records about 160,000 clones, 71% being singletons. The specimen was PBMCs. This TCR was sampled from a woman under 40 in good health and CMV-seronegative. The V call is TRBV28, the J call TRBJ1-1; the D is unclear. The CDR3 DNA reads TGTGCCAGCAGTTTTATCGGGAAATGGAGGACTGAAGCTTTCTTT. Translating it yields CASSFIGKWRTEAFF.